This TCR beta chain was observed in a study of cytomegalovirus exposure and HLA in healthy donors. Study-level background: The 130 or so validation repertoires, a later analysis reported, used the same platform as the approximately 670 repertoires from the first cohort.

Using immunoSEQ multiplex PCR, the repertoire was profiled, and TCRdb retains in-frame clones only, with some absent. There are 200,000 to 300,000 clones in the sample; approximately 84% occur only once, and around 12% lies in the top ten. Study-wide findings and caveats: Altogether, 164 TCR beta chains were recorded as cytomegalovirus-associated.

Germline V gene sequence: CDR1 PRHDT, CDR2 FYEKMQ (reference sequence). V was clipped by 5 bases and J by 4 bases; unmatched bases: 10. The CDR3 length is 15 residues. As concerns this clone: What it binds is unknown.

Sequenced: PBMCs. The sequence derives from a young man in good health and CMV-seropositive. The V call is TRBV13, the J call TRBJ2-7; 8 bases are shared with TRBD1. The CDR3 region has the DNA TGTGCCAGCAGCAAACCGACAGGGGAGAGGTACGAGCAGTACTTC. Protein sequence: CASSKPTGERYEQYF.